A selection of T cell receptor beta chains follows, all from one sample in a study of blood T cells in healthy people across ages. Each CDR3 protein is one row after TCRdb ran MiXCR on the 5' RACE reads. The sample contains roughly 800,000 distinct CDR3 sequences, around 25% of which appear only once. This sample was shared with a second study, whose subject was T cells of mothers and their children.

The sequenced sample consisted of blood. The receptors were sampled from a boy aged 5-17 years in good health. CDR3s include the opening cysteine and the closing phenylalanine or tryptophan. Fields, in order: clone size, V gene, D gene, J gene, CDR3 DNA, CDR3 protein. D genes are given only for firm matches. A row's size may be missing; if present it is once, few, many or a size class.

clone size: -; V gene: TRBV10-3; D gene: -; J gene: TRBJ2-2; CDR3 DNA: TGTGCCATCAGTGGGGACACCTCGGACACCGGGGAGCTGTTTTTT; CDR3 protein: CAISGDTSDTGELFF
clone size: few; V gene: TRBV6-2/TRBV6-3; D gene: -; J gene: TRBJ2-7; CDR3 DNA: TGTGCCACTTCTCAGGGTATCCACGAGCAGTACTTC; CDR3 protein: CATSQGIHEQYF
clone size: few; V gene: TRBV14; D gene: TRBD1; J gene: TRBJ2-1; CDR3 DNA: TGTGCCAGCAGCCAAGTCCAGGGGGCCTACAATGAGCAGTTCTTC; CDR3 protein: CASSQVQGAYNEQFF
clone size: few; V gene: TRBV5-1; D gene: -; J gene: TRBJ1-4; CDR3 DNA: TGCGCCAGCAGCTTGGAGGTGCAGAAAAAACTGTTTTTT; CDR3 protein: CASSLEVQKKLFF
clone size: -; V gene: TRBV3-1; D gene: -; J gene: TRBJ2-5; CDR3 DNA: TGTGCCAGCAGCCAAGTCTTAACCGACCAAGAGACCCAGTACTTC; CDR3 protein: CASSQVLTDQETQYF
clone size: few; V gene: TRBV10-2; D gene: -; J gene: TRBJ2-5; CDR3 DNA: TGCGCCAGATACTCAGAGACAGAAGTTATGGAGACCCAGTACTTC; CDR3 protein: CARYSETEVMETQYF
clone size: few; V gene: TRBV4-1; D gene: -; J gene: TRBJ2-3; CDR3 DNA: TGCGCCAGCAGCCAAGAGGGAAGAGCGGGCACAGATACGCAGTATTTT; CDR3 protein: CASSQEGRAGTDTQYF
clone size: -; V gene: TRBV14; D gene: TRBD1; J gene: TRBJ2-5; CDR3 DNA: TGTGCCAGCAGTTTTTGGGGACAGTCCACGGAGACCCAGTACTTC; CDR3 protein: CASSFWGQSTETQYF
clone size: -; V gene: TRBV7-7; D gene: -; J gene: TRBJ2-5; CDR3 DNA: TGTGCTAGCAGCCTCTCCCCAGGGATGGAGACCCAGTACTTC; CDR3 protein: CASSLSPGMETQYF
clone size: few; V gene: TRBV20-1; D gene: TRBD1; J gene: TRBJ1-4; CDR3 DNA: TGCAGTGCACCGGACAGGGCTAATGAAAAACTGTTTTTT; CDR3 protein: CSAPDRANEKLFF
clone size: few; V gene: TRBV29-1; D gene: -; J gene: TRBJ2-2; CDR3 DNA: TGCAGCGTTGAGGGGGGCGCGGGCACCGGGGAGCTGTTTTTT; CDR3 protein: CSVEGGAGTGELFF
clone size: -; V gene: TRBV12-3/TRBV12-4; D gene: TRBD1; J gene: TRBJ1-5; CDR3 DNA: TGTGCCAGCAGTCAAGACAGGGAAACTACTCAGCCCCAGCATTTT; CDR3 protein: CASSQDRETTQPQHF
clone size: -; V gene: TRBV12-3/TRBV12-4; D gene: -; J gene: TRBJ2-1; CDR3 DNA: TGTGCCAGCAGTTTAGAGGGCGGGACCTACAATGAGCAGTTCTTC; CDR3 protein: CASSLEGGTYNEQFF
clone size: -; V gene: TRBV5-1; D gene: -; J gene: TRBJ1-4; CDR3 DNA: TGCGCCAGCAGCTTGGCCCCCGGACCACTGGAAAAACTGTTTTTT; CDR3 protein: CASSLAPGPLEKLFF
clone size: few; V gene: TRBV10-3; D gene: TRBD2; J gene: TRBJ2-5; CDR3 DNA: TGTGCCATCAGTGAGGGCGGGGGCCAAGAGACCCAGTACTTC; CDR3 protein: CAISEGGGQETQYF
clone size: few; V gene: TRBV2; D gene: TRBD1; J gene: TRBJ2-5; CDR3 DNA: TGTGCCAGCAGTGCCCCGACAGGGAATTTTCAAGAGACCCAGTACTTC; CDR3 protein: CASSAPTGNFQETQYF
clone size: -; V gene: TRBV27; D gene: -; J gene: TRBJ2-5; CDR3 DNA: TGTGCCAGCAGTAAATCGGACGGGAACCTAGGGACCCAGTACTTC; CDR3 protein: CASSKSDGNLGTQYF
clone size: few; V gene: TRBV29-1; D gene: TRBD1; J gene: TRBJ2-1; CDR3 DNA: TGCAGCGCAGGACAGGACTACAATGAGCAGTTCTTC; CDR3 protein: CSAGQDYNEQFF
clone size: -; V gene: TRBV11-2; D gene: -; J gene: TRBJ1-2; CDR3 DNA: TGTGCCAGCAGCCGGGGCGACAGGCCCGGGGGCTACACCTTC; CDR3 protein: CASSRGDRPGGYTF
clone size: few; V gene: TRBV7-2; D gene: -; J gene: TRBJ2-1; CDR3 DNA: TGTGCCAGCAGCTTATCTAGGCCGGCCGAGCAGTTCTTC; CDR3 protein: CASSLSRPAEQFF
clone size: few; V gene: TRBV5-1; D gene: -; J gene: TRBJ1-1; CDR3 DNA: TGCGCCAGCAGCTTGGTAGGTCCGGGTGAAGCTTTCTTT; CDR3 protein: CASSLVGPGEAFF
clone size: once; V gene: TRBV28; D gene: TRBD2; J gene: TRBJ2-7; CDR3 DNA: TGTGCCAGCAGGGGGGGGATATACTCCTACGAGCAGTACTTC; CDR3 protein: CASRGGIYSYEQYF
clone size: -; V gene: TRBV10-3; D gene: -; J gene: TRBJ1-2; CDR3 DNA: TGTGCCATCAGTGAGTCAAGGGAACGGGGATCCTATGGCTACACCTTC; CDR3 protein: CAISESRERGSYGYTF
clone size: -; V gene: TRBV28; D gene: TRBD2; J gene: TRBJ2-7; CDR3 DNA: TGTGCCAGCAGCCTAGCGGGAGTGAGCCACGAGCAGTACTTC; CDR3 protein: CASSLAGVSHEQYF
clone size: -; V gene: TRBV7-2; D gene: TRBD2; J gene: TRBJ2-3; CDR3 DNA: TGTGCCAGCAGAAATAGCGGGAGAAACACAGATACGCAGTATTTT; CDR3 protein: CASRNSGRNTDTQYF